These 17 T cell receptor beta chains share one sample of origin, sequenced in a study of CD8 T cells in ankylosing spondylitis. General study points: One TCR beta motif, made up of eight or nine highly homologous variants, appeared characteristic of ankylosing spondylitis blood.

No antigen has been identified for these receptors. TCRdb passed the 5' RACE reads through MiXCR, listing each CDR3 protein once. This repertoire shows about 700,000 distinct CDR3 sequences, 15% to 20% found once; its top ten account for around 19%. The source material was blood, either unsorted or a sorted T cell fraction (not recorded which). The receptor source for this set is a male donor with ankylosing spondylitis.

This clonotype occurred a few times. CDR3 sequence (DNA): TGTGCCATCAGGAAGCAGGTCTTCAACTATGGCTACACCTTC. Translation gives CAIRKQVFNYGYTF. The chain links TRBV10-3 to TRBJ1-2; D not certain. In germline, CDR1 is ENHRY, CDR2 SYGVKD. This CDR3 contains 14 residues. Deletions cut 6 bases from V and 2 bases from J, with 13 bases between.

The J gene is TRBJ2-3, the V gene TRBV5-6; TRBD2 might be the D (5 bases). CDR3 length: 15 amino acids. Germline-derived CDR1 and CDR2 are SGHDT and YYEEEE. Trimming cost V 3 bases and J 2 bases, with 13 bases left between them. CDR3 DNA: TGTGCCAGCAGCTCCCCTCGAGGGATCACAGATACGCAGTATTTT. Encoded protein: CASSSPRGITDTQYF.

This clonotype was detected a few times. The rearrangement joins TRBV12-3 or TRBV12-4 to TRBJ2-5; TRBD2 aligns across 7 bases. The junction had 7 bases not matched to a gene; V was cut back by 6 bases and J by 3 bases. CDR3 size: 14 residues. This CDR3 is CASRRRLAEETQYF. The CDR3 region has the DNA TGTGCCAGCAGACGCCGACTAGCAGAAGAGACCCAGTACTTC.

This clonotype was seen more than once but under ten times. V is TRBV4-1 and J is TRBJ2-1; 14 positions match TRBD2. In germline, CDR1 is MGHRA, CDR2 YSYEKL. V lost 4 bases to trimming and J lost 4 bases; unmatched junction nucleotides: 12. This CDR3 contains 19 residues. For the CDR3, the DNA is TGCGCCAGCAGCCCGAGACCCAATCGGACTAGCGGGAGGTACAATGAGCAGTTCTTC. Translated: CASSPRPNRTSGRYNEQFF.

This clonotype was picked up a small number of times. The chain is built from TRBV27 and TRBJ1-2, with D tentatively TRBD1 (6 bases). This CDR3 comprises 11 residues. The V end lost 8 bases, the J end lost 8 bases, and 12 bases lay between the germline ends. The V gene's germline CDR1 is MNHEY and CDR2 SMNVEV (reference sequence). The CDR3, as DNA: TGTGCCAGCTCGGGGGCTGGCGGCTACACCTTC. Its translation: CASSGAGGYTF.

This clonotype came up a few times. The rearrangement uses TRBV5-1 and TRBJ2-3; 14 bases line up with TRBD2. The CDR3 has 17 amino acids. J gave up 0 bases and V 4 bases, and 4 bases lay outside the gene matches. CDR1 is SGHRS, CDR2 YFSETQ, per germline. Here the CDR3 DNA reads TGCGCCAGCAGCCGACTAGCGGGAGGGCCTAGCACAGATACGCAGTATTTT. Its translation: CASSRLAGGPSTDTQYF.

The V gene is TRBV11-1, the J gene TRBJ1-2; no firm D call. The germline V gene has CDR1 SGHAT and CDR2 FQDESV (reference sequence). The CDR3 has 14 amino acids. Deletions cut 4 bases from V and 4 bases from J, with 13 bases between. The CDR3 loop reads CASSSDFWGYGYTF. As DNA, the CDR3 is TGTGCCAGCAGCTCAGACTTTTGGGGCTATGGCTACACCTTC.

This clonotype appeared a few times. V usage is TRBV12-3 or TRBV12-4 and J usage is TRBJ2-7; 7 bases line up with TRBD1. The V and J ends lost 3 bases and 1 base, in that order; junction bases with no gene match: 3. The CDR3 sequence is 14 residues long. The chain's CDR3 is CASSLLQGSYEQYF. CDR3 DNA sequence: TGTGCCAGCAGTTTGCTACAGGGGTCCTACGAGCAGTACTTC.

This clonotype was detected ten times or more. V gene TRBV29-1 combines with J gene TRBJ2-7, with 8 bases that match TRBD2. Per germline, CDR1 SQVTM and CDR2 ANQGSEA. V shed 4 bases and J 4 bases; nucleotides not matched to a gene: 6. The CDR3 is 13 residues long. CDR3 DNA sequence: TGCAGCGTTGCCCGGGGGGGTTCGTACGAGCAGTACTTC. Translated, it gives CSVARGGSYEQYF.

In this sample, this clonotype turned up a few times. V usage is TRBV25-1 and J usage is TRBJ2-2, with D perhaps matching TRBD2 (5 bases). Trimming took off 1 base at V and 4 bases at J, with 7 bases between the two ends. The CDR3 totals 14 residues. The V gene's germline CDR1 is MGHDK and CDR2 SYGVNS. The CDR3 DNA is TGTGCCAGCAGTGAATTTGAGGGCACCGGGGAGCTGTTTTTT. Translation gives CASSEFEGTGELFF. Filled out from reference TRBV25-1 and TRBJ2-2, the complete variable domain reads EADIYQTPRYLVIGTGKKITLECSQTMGHDKMYWYQQDPGMELHLIHYSYGVNSTEKGDLSSESTVSRIRTEHFPLTLESARPSHTSQYLCASSEFEGTGELFFGEGSRLTVL.

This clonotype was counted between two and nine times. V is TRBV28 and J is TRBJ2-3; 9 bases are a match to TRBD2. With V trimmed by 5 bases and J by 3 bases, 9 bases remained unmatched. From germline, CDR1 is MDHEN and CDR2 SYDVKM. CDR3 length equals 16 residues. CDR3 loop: CASSVSGGRVTDTQYF. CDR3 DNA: TGTGCCAGCAGTGTTAGCGGGGGTAGGGTGACAGATACGCAGTATTTT.

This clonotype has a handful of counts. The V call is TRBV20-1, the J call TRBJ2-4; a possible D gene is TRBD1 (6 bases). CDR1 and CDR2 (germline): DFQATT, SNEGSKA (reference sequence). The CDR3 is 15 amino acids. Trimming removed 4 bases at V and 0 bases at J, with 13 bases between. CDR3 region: CSATPGVLAKNIQYF. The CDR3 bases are TGCAGTGCTACTCCAGGGGTGCTAGCCAAAAACATTCAGTACTTC.

The CDR3 sequence is CASSLETETQYF. The CDR3 DNA reads TGCGCCAGCAGCTTGGAAACGGAGACCCAGTACTTC. The J gene is TRBJ2-5, the V gene TRBV5-1; D unclear. This CDR3 contains 12 residues. Germline CDR1 and CDR2: SGHRS and YFSETQ. Between the trimmed V and J ends, which lost 0 bases and 5 bases, there was a span of 5 bases.

CDR3 coding DNA: TGTGCCATCAGTGACCGGGTCGCGAACACCGGGGAGCTGTTTTTT. Translating gives CAISDRVANTGELFF. This rearrangement joins TRBV10-3 to TRBJ2-2; D ambiguous. Germline V lookup: CDR1 ENHRY, CDR2 SYGVKD. The CDR3 covers 15 residues. V was cut by 3 bases and J by 0 bases, with 8 bases left in between.

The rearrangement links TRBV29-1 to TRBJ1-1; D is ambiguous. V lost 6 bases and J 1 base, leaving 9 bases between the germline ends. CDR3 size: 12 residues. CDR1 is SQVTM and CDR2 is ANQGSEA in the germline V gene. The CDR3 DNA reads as TGCAGCGTCACCAGATGGAACACTGAAGCTTTCTTT. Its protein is CSVTRWNTEAFF.

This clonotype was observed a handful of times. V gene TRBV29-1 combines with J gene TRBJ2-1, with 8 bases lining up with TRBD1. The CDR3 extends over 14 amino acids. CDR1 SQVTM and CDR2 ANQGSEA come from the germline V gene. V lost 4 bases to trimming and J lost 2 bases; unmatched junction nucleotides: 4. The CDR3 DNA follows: TGCAGCGTTGTGGCAGGGGGCGCCTACAATGAGCAGTTCTTC. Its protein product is CSVVAGGAYNEQFF.

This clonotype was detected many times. The CDR3 bases are TGTGCCACCAGTGAGGCCGGGACAGGGGACGAGACCCAGTACTTC. Protein: CATSEAGTGDETQYF. The chain couples TRBV24-1 to TRBJ2-5, with TRBD1 matching over 10 bases. CDR1 is KGHDR and CDR2 is SFDVKD in the germline V gene. The V segment lost 4 bases and the J segment 5 bases; nucleotides outside the gene matches: 6. The CDR3 consists of 15 residues.